A single sample gave rise to the 8 T cell receptor beta chains below, sequenced in a study of blood T cells in healthy people across ages. A J-beta primer mix and a sample-barcoded 5' primer were used in a second PCR of roughly 6 to 12 cycles. TCRdb independently ran MiXCR on the 5' RACE reads; one entry per CDR3 protein. Of 700,000 to 850,000 distinct CDR3 sequences in the sample, about 55% are singletons; the top ten hold approximately 40%. The source material was blood. These receptors were collected from an elderly man in good health.

This clonotype was seen more than once but under ten times. The J gene is TRBJ2-3, the V gene TRBV29-1, with D perhaps TRBD1 (5 bases). Germline V gene sequence: CDR1 SQVTM, CDR2 ANQGSEA. V was cut by 0 bases and J by 0 bases, with 10 bases left in between. The CDR3 extends over 15 amino acids. In DNA, the CDR3 is TGCAGCGTTGAAGAACGACAGACTAGCACAGATACGCAGTATTTT. It is translated as CSVEERQTSTDTQYF.

This clonotype was counted a few times. The V call is TRBV29-1, the J call TRBJ2-7; 12 nucleotides match TRBD1. Per germline, CDR1 SQVTM and CDR2 ANQGSEA. This CDR3 is 14 amino acids long. V dropped 7 bases and J dropped 7; count of bases not matched to a gene: 11. This CDR3 is CSAAGDRGLGEQYF. The CDR3, as DNA: TGCAGCGCCGCAGGGGACAGGGGGCTGGGTGAGCAGTACTTC.

This sequence joins TRBV7-2 and TRBJ2-5; weak D call: TRBD2 (5 bases). The J call may be faulty, since TRBJ2-7 better matches the DNA end. The CDR3 is 13 residues long. Germline V lookup: CDR1 SGHTA, CDR2 FQGNSA. The CDR3 sequence is CASSLLGRYEQYF. The CDR3 coding sequence is TGTGCCAGCAGCTTACTGGGGAGATACGAGCAGTACTTC.

The chain joins TRBV6-2 or TRBV6-3 to TRBJ2-4, with TRBD2 matching over 10 bases. This CDR3 spans 18 amino acids. CDR1 is MNHEY and CDR2 is SVGEGT in the germline V gene. V dropped 6 bases and J dropped 2; count of bases not matched to a gene: 13. The DNA of the CDR3 is TGTGCCAGCAGGGCGCTAGCGGGAGCGGGGAGAACCAAAAACATTCAGTACTTC. Encoded protein: CASRALAGAGRTKNIQYF.

This clonotype has just a few counts. The chain uses TRBV6-5 and TRBJ2-5; TRBD1 aligns across 7 bases. Trimming at V came to 7 bases and at J to 6 bases, leaving 8 bases not matched to a gene. Germline values: CDR1 MNHEY, CDR2 SVGAGI. CDR3 length: 13 amino acids. CDR3 protein: CASTQEGAKTQYF. The CDR3 coding sequence is TGTGCCAGCACCCAAGAGGGGGCAAAGACCCAGTACTTC.

This rearrangement joins TRBV5-1 to TRBJ2-5; D gene uncertain. The germline V gene has CDR1 SGHRS and CDR2 YFSETQ. CDR3 length: 15 amino acids. V was clipped by 1 base and J by 5 bases, with 15 bases between them. CDR3 sequence reads: CASSLIELSIETQYF. For the CDR3, the DNA is TGCGCCAGCAGCTTGATTGAGCTGTCAATTGAGACCCAGTACTTC.

This sequence joins TRBV20-1 and TRBJ1-2; the D is unclear. This CDR3 contains 13 residues. V lost 0 bases to trimming and J lost 8 bases, with 13 bases between them. Germline values: CDR1 DFQATT, CDR2 SNEGSKA (reference sequence). In nucleotides, the CDR3 is TGCAGTGCTAGAGAGCCAGGCCGGGAAGGCTACACCTTC. Encoded protein: CSAREPGREGYTF.

This chain links TRBV5-4 with TRBJ2-4; no clear D. The J call may be mistaken, given a closer DNA end match to TRBJ2-7. Looked up from germline, CDR1 is SGHNT and CDR2 is YYREEE (reference sequence). This CDR3 contains 13 residues. CDR3: CASSFNSIYEQYF. CDR3 DNA: TGTGCCAGCAGCTTTAACAGTATCTACGAGCAGTACTTC.